This T cell receptor beta chain was profiled in a study of shared clonotypes between healthy human individuals. Across the whole study: Each donor had three CD4 naive, three CD4 memory, two CD8 naive and one CD8 memory plate.

Donors included only healthy HIV-negative adults lacking recent acute infections or vaccinations. Donors were Caucasian adults residing in Nashville, Tennessee, USA. Trimming took off 3 bases at V and 6 bases at J, with 10 bases between the two ends. This CDR3 has 13 residues. The germline CDR1 and CDR2 sequences are SGHDT and YYEEEE. An even split of each subset's genomic DNA across several immunoSEQ plates was performed. Measured with immunoSEQ multiplex PCR; TCRdb has only the in-frame clones, and not every one. The sample records approximately 2.4 million clones, roughly 95% being singletons. The chain uses TRBV5-6 and TRBJ2-1; D is unresolved. This receptor was taken from a man aged 18 to 29 in good health. The specimen was naive CD4+ T cells sorted from blood. Regarding subset: CD45RA+ positively selected. CDR3 nucleotide sequence: TGTGCCAGCAGCTCCCCTTTGATCAATGAGCAGTTCTTC. Protein product: CASSSPLINEQFF.